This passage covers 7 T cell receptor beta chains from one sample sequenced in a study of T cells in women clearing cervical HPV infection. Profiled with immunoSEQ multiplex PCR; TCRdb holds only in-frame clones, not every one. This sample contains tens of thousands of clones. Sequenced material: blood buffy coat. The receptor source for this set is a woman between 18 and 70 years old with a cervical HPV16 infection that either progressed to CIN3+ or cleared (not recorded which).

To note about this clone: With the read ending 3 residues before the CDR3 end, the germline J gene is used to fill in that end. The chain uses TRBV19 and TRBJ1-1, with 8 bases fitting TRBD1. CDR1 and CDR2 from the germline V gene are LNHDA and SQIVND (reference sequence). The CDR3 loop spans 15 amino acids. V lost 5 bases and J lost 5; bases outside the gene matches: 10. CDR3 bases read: TGTGCCAGTAGTTCGCGGACAGGGAGGGGGACTGAA. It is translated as CASSSRTGRGTE. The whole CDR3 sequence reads CASSSRTGRGTEAFF.

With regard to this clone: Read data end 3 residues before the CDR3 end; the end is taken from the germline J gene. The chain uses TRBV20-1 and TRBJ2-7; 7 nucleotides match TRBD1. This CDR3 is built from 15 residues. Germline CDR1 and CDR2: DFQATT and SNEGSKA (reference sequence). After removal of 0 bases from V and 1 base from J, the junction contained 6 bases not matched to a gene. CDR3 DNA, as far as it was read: TGCAGTGCTAGAGAGCTCGACAGGGCGTCCTACGAG. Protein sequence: CSARELDRASYE. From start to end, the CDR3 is CSARELDRASYEQYF.

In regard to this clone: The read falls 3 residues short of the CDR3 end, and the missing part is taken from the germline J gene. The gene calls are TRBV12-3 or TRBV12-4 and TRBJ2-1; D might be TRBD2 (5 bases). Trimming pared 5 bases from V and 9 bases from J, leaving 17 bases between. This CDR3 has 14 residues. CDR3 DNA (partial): TGTGCCAGCAGTCTCACTAGGCGGGCCGTTGAG. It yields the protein CASSLTRRAVE. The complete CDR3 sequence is CASSLTRRAVEQFF.

CDR3 bases read: TGCGCCAGCAGTCTAGGGTGCCAGCCG. This gives the protein CASSLGCQP. The full CDR3 sequence reads CASSLGCQPQYF. The rearrangement joins TRBV23-1 to TRBJ2-3; no definite D call. The DNA ends 3 residues before the CDR3 does, and the rest of the CDR3 is filled in from the germline J gene. TRBV23-1 is labeled an ORF, and its function is uncertain. There are 12 residues in the CDR3.

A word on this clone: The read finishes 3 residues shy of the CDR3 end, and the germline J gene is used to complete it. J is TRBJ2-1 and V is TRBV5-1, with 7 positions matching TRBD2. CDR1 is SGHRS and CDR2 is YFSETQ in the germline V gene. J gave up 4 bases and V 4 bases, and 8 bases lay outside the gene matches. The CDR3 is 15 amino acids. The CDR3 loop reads CASSASSGIYNEQFF. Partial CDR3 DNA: TGCGCCAGCAGCGCCTCTAGCGGTATTTACAATGAG.

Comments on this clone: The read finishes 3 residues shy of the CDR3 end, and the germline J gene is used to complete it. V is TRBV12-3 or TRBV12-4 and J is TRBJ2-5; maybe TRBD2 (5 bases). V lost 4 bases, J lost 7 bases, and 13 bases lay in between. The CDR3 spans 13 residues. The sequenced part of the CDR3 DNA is TGTGCCAGCAGTTCTTTAGCGACGGCGACC. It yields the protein CASSSLATAT. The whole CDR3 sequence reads CASSSLATATQYF.

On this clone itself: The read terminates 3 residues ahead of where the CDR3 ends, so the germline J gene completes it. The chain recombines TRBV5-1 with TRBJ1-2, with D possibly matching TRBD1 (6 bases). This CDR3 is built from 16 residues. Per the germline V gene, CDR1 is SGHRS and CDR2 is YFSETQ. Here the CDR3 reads CASSLHRGAPRNEYTF. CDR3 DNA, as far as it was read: TGCGCCAGCAGCTTGCATCGGGGGGCCCCCCGGAACGAG. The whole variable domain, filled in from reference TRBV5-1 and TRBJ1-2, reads KAGVTQTPRYLIKTRGQQVTLSCSPISGHRSVSWYQQTPGQGLQFLFEYFSETQRNKGNFPGRFSGRQFSNSRSEMNVSTLELGDSALYLCASSLHRGAPRNEYTFGSGTRLTVV.